The clone carrying this T cell receptor (beta chain) was observed at least ten times. Its antigen remains unidentified. This sample is part of a study of T-cell reconstitution after alpha-beta-depleted transplantation in children. Study observations and caveats: Newly produced T cells mostly provided counts and TCRbeta diversity after one year, as hyperexpanded clones declined. The study traced high day-60 TCRbeta diversity in some patients to surviving recipient T cells and thymic progenitors. The study reportedly traced alpha-beta T cells about two months after transplant to several hundred expanded graft clones.

The authors prepared the TCRbeta library with unique molecular identifiers. MiXCR, run by TCRdb on the PCR reads, gives a single entry per CDR3 protein. The table records about 170,000 distinct CDR3 sequences, 8.5% to 14% of them present only once. The sequence derives from a boy between 2 and 10 years old with acute myeloid leukemia, due to receive a stem cell transplant. Material: PBMCs, obtained before TCRalphabeta/CD19-depleted stem cell transplant.

CDR3 in amino acids: CASSLEVNTGELFF. In DNA form, the CDR3 reads TGTGCCAGCAGCTTAGAGGTGAACACCGGGGAGCTGTTTTTT. The chain links TRBV7-8 to TRBJ2-2; D unclear. V dropped 1 base and J dropped 1 base, with 4 bases sitting between them. Germline-derived CDR1 and CDR2 are SGHVS and FQNEAQ. CDR3 length: 14 amino acids.